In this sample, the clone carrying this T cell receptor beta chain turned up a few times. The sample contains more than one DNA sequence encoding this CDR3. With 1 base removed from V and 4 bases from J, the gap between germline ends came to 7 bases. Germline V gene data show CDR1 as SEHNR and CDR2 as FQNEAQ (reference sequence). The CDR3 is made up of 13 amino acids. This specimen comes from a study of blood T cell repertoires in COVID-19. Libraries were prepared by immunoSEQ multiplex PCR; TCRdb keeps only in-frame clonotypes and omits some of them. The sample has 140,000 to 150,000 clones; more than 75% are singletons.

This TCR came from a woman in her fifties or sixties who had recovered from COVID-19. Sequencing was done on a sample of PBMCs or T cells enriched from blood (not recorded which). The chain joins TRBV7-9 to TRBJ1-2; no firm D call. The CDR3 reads CASSLGAGYGYTF. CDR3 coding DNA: TGTGCCAGCAGCTTAGGGGCAGGCTATGGCTACACCTTC.